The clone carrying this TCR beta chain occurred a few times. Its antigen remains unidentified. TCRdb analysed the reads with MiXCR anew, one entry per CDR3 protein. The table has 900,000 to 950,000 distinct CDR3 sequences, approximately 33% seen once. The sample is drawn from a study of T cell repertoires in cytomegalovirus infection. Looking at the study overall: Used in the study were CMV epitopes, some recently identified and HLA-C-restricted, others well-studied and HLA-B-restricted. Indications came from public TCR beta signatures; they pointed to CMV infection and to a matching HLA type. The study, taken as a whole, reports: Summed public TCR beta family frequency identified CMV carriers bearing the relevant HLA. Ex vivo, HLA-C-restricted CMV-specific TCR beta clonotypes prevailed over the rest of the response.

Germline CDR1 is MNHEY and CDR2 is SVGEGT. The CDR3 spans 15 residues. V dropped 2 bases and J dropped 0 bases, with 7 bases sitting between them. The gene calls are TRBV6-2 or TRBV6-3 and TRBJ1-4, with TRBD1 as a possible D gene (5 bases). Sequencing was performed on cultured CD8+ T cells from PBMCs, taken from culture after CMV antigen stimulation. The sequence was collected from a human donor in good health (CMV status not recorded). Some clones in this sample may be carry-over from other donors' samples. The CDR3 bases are TGTGCCAGCAGTTACGACAGTTCAACTAATGAAAAACTGTTTTTT. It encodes CASSYDSSTNEKLFF.